This TCR beta chain appears in the sequencing data of a study of blood T cells in healthy people across ages. The CDR3 is 14 amino acids. In germline, CDR1 is MDHEN, CDR2 SYDVKM. V lost 8 bases and J lost 4, with 15 bases in between. Through a sample-barcoded 5' primer and a J-beta primer mix, a second PCR was run for about 6 to 11 cycles. TCRdb reprocessed the 5' RACE reads via MiXCR and lists one record per CDR3 protein. The sample shows 550,000 to 750,000 distinct CDR3 sequences, under 25% of them seen only once. The TCR was taken from a man between 70 and 80 years old in good health. Material: blood. This chain joins TRBV28 and TRBJ2-1; a possible D gene is TRBD2 (5 bases). The DNA of the CDR3 is TGTGCCAGCGGGTTGGGCGGAGGATACAATGAGCAGTTCTTC. Translated, it gives CASGLGGGYNEQFF.